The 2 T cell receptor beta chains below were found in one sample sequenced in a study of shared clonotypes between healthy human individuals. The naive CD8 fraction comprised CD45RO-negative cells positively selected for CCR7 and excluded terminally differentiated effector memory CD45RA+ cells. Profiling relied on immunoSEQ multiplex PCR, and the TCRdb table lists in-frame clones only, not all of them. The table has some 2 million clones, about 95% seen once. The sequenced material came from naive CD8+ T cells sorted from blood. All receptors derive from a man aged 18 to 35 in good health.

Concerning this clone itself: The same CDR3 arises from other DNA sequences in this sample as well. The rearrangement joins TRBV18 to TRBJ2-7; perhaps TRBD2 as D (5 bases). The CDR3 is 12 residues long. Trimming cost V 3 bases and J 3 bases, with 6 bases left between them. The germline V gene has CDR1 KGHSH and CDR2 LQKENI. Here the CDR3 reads CASSPGNYEQYF. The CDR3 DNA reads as TGTGCCAGCTCACCCGGGAACTACGAGCAGTACTTC.

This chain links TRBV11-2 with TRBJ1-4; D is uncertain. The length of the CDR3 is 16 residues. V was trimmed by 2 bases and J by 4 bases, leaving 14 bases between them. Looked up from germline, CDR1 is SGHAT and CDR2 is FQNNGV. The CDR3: CASSLIGVQLNEKLFF. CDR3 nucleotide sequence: TGTGCCAGCAGCTTAATAGGTGTACAGCTTAATGAAAAACTGTTTTTT.